This passage covers 27 T cell receptor beta chains from one sample sequenced in a study of T cell repertoires in cytomegalovirus infection. TCRdb reprocessed the reads with MiXCR, giving one entry per CDR3 protein. The sample contains 450,000 to 650,000 distinct CDR3 sequences, 40% of which appear only once. No antigen is known for these receptors. The sample here was cultured PBMCs, taken from culture after CMV antigen stimulation. The origin of the receptors is a human donor in good health (CMV status not recorded). Some clones in this sample may be carry-over from other donors' samples.

The chain uses TRBV24-1 and TRBJ2-1; possible D gene TRBD2, 6 bases. The CDR3 is 13 residues long. V lost 6 bases to trimming and J lost 9 bases, with 14 bases between them. Germline lookup yields CDR1 KGHDR and CDR2 SFDVKD. The CDR3 nucleotides read TGTGCCACCAGTCCGGGAGCCGGGGGTGAGCAGTTCTTC. It codes for CATSPGAGGEQFF.

The V call is TRBV7-2, the J call TRBJ2-3; D is uncertain. Germline V gives CDR1 SGHTA, CDR2 FQGNSA. V lost 5 bases and J 2 bases, leaving 11 bases between the germline ends. CDR3 length equals 14 residues. CDR3 DNA sequence: TGTGCCAGCAGCATCTCCCCAACCACAGATACGCAGTATTTT. This codes for CASSISPTTDTQYF. Using reference TRBV7-2 and TRBJ2-3 for the parts outside the CDR3, the full variable domain is GAGVSQSPSNKVTEKGKDVELRCDPISGHTALYWYRQSLGQGLEFLIYFQGNSAPDKSGLPSDRFSAERTGGSVSTLTIQRTQQEDSAVYLCASSISPTTDTQYFGPGTRLTVL.

The chain couples TRBV6-1 to TRBJ1-4, with a weak D call TRBD1 (5 bases). The CDR3 has 15 residues. CDR1 MNHNS and CDR2 SASEGT come from the germline V gene. Trimming left V 8 bases short and J 6 bases short, with 19 bases between. CDR3 in DNA: TGTGCCAGCCGAGGACCCAACCGAGGGGATGAAAAACTGTTTTTT. Translated: CASRGPNRGDEKLFF.

J is TRBJ2-3 and V is TRBV7-9, with D tentatively TRBD2 (6 bases). There are 15 residues in the CDR3. V gave up 5 bases and J gave up 4 bases, with 16 bases separating them. Germline CDR1 reads SEHNR; CDR2 reads FQNEAQ (reference sequence). The DNA of the CDR3 is TGTGCCAGCAGCGCCCTCCGACTAGGGGCAGATACGCAGTATTTT. Translation: CASSALRLGADTQYF. Filled out from reference TRBV7-9 and TRBJ2-3, the complete variable domain reads DTGVSQNPRHKITKRGQNVTFRCDPISEHNRLYWYRQTLGQGPEFLTYFQNEAQLEKSRLLSDRFSAERPKGSFSTLEIQRTEQGDSAMYLCASSALRLGADTQYFGPGTRLTVL.

This chain joins TRBV7-9 and TRBJ2-7; maybe TRBD2 (6 bases). The CDR3 sequence is 14 residues long. The germline V gene has CDR1 SEHNR and CDR2 FQNEAQ (reference sequence). Between the trimmed V and J ends, which lost 5 bases and 4 bases, there was a span of 15 bases. CDR3 sequence reads: CASSHLEGNYEQYF. The CDR3 DNA follows: TGTGCCAGCAGCCATTTGGAGGGGAATTACGAGCAGTACTTC.

This clonotype has only a few counts. The chain carries TRBV6-2 or TRBV6-3 and TRBJ2-7; 8 bases are shared with TRBD2. Trimming took 6 bases from V and 5 from J; bases not matched to a gene: 12. The germline CDR1 and CDR2 sequences are MNHEY and SVGEGT. The CDR3 consists of 15 residues. The CDR3 region is CASSSILAGGDEQYF. DNA for the CDR3: TGTGCCAGCAGCTCCATTCTAGCGGGCGGTGACGAGCAGTACTTC.

This chain links TRBV7-2 with TRBJ2-1, with TRBD2 matching 10 bases. Germline CDR1 SGHTA, CDR2 FQGNSA. This CDR3 has 15 residues. V gave up 5 bases and J gave up 7 bases; unmatched junction bases: 8. CDR3 protein: CASSKLAGHYNEQFF. Here the CDR3 DNA reads TGTGCCAGCAGCAAACTAGCGGGACATTATAATGAGCAGTTCTTC.

A word on this clonotype: The conserved phenylalanine or tryptophan is not found at the CDR3 terminus, so this likely reflects a read error. The V gene is TRBV11-3, the J gene TRBJ1-5; D is unclear. Germline CDR1 is SGHNT and CDR2 is YENEEA. CDR3 size: 19 residues. V lost 3 bases, J lost 0 bases, and 21 bases lay in between. The DNA for the CDR3 is TGTGCCAGCAGCTTGTGGAGGAGGCTACTTGAGGTTAGCAATCAGCCCCAGCATGTT. Its translation is CASSLWRRLLEVSNQPQHV.

The V gene is TRBV6-2 or TRBV6-3, the J gene TRBJ2-1; maybe TRBD1 (7 bases). Between the trimmed V and J ends, which lost 4 bases and 9 bases, there was a span of 10 bases. The CDR3 loop spans 12 amino acids. Germline V gene data show CDR1 as MNHEY and CDR2 as SVGEGT. The CDR3 DNA reads as TGTGCCAGCAGTTCAGGGGGGCCTGAGCAGTTCTTC. It is translated as CASSSGGPEQFF.

The sample holds many counts of this clonotype. The chain has TRBV4-2 and TRBJ1-5, with D possibly matching TRBD1 (5 bases). The CDR3 loop spans 17 amino acids. Per the germline V gene, CDR1 is LGHNA and CDR2 is YNFKEQ. The V and J ends lost 1 base and 5 bases respectively, with 18 bases between them. The CDR3 region has the DNA TGTGCCAGCAGCCAAGTTGGGTGGGGGTCGTCGCATCAGCCCCAGCATTTT. Its translation: CASSQVGWGSSHQPQHF.

The rearrangement links TRBV6-5 to TRBJ1-2, with D hard to call. The germline gives CDR1 MNHEY, CDR2 SVGAGI. V was shortened by 5 bases and J by 7 bases, with 20 bases between the two germline ends. There are 15 residues in the CDR3. The CDR3 sequence is CASSEVKFGWSGYTF. CDR3 in DNA: TGTGCCAGCAGTGAGGTCAAATTCGGATGGAGTGGCTACACCTTC.

This clonotype was found a few times. The chain links TRBV20-1 to TRBJ1-6, with unresolved D. The V end lost 1 base, the J end lost 8 bases, and 9 bases lay between the germline ends. Germline-derived CDR1 and CDR2 are DFQATT and SNEGSKA (reference sequence). This CDR3 is 13 amino acids long. The CDR3 is CSARVTADSPLHF. The CDR3 DNA reads TGCAGTGCTAGAGTGACGGCGGATTCACCCCTCCACTTT.

V is TRBV7-8 and J is TRBJ2-5; TRBD2 aligns across 8 bases. Germline V gene lookup returns CDR1 SGHVS and CDR2 FQNEAQ. V shed 4 bases, J shed 4 bases, and the junction held 17 bases outside the gene matches. The CDR3 is 18 residues long. The CDR3 region has the DNA TGTGCCAGCAGCTCCCGTTTAGCGGGATCAGCGATTTTAGAGACCCAGTACTTC. Amino acid sequence: CASSSRLAGSAILETQYF.

Details on this clonotype: A read error may account for a junction end that differs from germline. The chain joins TRBV6-1 to TRBJ1-5; TRBD1 matches 9 bases. The CDR3 covers 14 residues. Germline V CDR1 and CDR2: MNHNS, SASEGT. In DNA, the CDR3 is TGTGCCAGCACTCAGACAGGGGGGAATCGGCCCCAGCATTTT. It is translated as CASTQTGGNRPQHF.

This chain joins TRBV19 and TRBJ2-1; perhaps TRBD2 as D (6 bases). The CDR3 has 14 amino acids. From germline, CDR1 is LNHDA and CDR2 SQIVND (reference sequence). The ends were cut back, 3 bases at V and 11 bases at J, with 17 bases in the middle. CDR3 sequence: CASSIRAAGNQQFF. Written as DNA, the CDR3 is TGTGCCAGTAGTATTCGGGCCGCGGGGAATCAGCAGTTCTTC.

V is TRBV11-2 and J is TRBJ2-1; TRBD2 matches at 10 bases. The CDR3 sequence is 19 residues long. J was trimmed by 4 bases and V by 2 bases; bases with no gene match: 14. Germline lookup yields CDR1 SGHAT and CDR2 FQNNGV. CDR3 coding DNA: TGTGCCAGCAGCTTATCCCCTAGTAGCGGGAGGACTACATACAATGAGCAGTTCTTC. Translating gives CASSLSPSSGRTTYNEQFF.

The genes are TRBV27 and TRBJ2-5; D may be TRBD1 or TRBD2 (6 bases each). Deletions cut 11 bases from V and 2 bases from J, with 15 bases between. Germline V lookup: CDR1 MNHEY, CDR2 SMNVEV (reference sequence). The CDR3 loop spans 13 amino acids. CDR3 residues: CACPAGQQETQYF. CDR3 sequence (DNA): TGTGCCTGCCCCGCGGGACAACAAGAGACCCAGTACTTC.

V gene TRBV6-1 combines with J gene TRBJ1-2; 7 nucleotides agree with TRBD1. The CDR3 sequence is 14 residues long. V trimming: 2 bases; J trimming: 6 bases; junction bases outside the gene matches: 6. Germline V CDR1 and CDR2: MNHNS, SASEGT. CDR3 in amino acids: CASSEWGTDNGYTF. CDR3 nucleotide sequence: TGTGCCAGCAGTGAATGGGGGACAGACAATGGCTACACCTTC.

This clonotype was counted only a few times. The V call is TRBV7-2, the J call TRBJ2-7; possibly TRBD1 for D (6 bases). CDR1 and CDR2 from the germline V gene are SGHTA and FQGNSA. Deletions cut 3 bases from V and 9 bases from J, with 15 bases between. The CDR3 is made up of 13 amino acids. The CDR3 sequence is CASSFRQEGVQYF. The CDR3 DNA sequence: TGTGCCAGCAGCTTCAGACAGGAAGGTGTGCAGTACTTC.

This sequence joins TRBV12-3 or TRBV12-4 and TRBJ1-5; TRBD1 agrees at 7 bases. V lost 6 bases, J lost 9 bases, and 8 bases stayed unmatched. This CDR3 comprises 13 residues. The CDR3 DNA reads TGTGCCAGCAGCAGAAACTCAGGGGGGCCCCAGCATTTT. Protein product: CASSRNSGGPQHF.

This clonotype was found a few times. The V call is TRBV12-3 or TRBV12-4, the J call TRBJ2-1; D is ambiguous. The CDR3 has 14 amino acids. The V and J ends lost 4 bases and 7 bases respectively, with 14 bases between them. Here the CDR3 reads CASSSPELLNEQFF. In nucleotides, the CDR3 is TGTGCCAGCAGTTCCCCCGAGCTCCTGAATGAGCAGTTCTTC.

This clonotype was counted between two and nine times. V usage is TRBV10-3 and J usage is TRBJ2-5; D is perhaps TRBD2 (5 bases). Germline CDR1 reads ENHRY; CDR2 reads SYGVKD. V lost 2 bases and J lost 4, with 11 bases in between. There are 14 residues in the CDR3. The CDR3 DNA reads TGTGCCATCAGTGAGAATGCGGGTGGAGAGACCCAGTACTTC. It codes for CAISENAGGETQYF.

J is TRBJ1-1 and V is TRBV14; no reliable D call. Trimming took 4 bases from V and 6 from J, leaving 18 bases between them. The germline CDR1 and CDR2 sequences are SGHDN and FVKESK. The CDR3 totals 15 residues. The chain's CDR3 is CASSPLMTGDSEAFF. CDR3 sequence (DNA): TGTGCCAGCAGCCCCCTAATGACCGGAGATTCTGAAGCTTTCTTT.

This clonotype was seen repeatedly, ten times or more. The chain is built from TRBV6-6 and TRBJ1-5, with D tentatively TRBD1 (5 bases). CDR1 and CDR2 (germline): MNHNY, SVGAGI (reference sequence). The CDR3 is made up of 14 amino acids. The V gene lost 6 bases and the J gene lost 0 bases, with 9 bases spanning the gap. The CDR3 DNA sequence: TGTGCCAGCAGCTGGGGGTATAGCAATCAGCCCCAGCATTTT. Amino acids: CASSWGYSNQPQHF.

The chain has TRBV10-3 and TRBJ2-2; perhaps D is TRBD1 or TRBD2 (6 bases each). Germline CDR1 and CDR2: ENHRY and SYGVKD. Deletions cut 10 bases from V and 1 base from J, with 13 bases between. The CDR3 sequence is 14 residues long. For the CDR3, the DNA is TGTGCCACCCGGGGGCAGGGGAACACCGGGGAGCTGTTTTTT. This encodes CATRGQGNTGELFF.

This clonotype showed up many times. The rearrangement uses TRBV7-2 and TRBJ2-1; TRBD1 matches 8 bases. The germline V gene encodes CDR1 SGHTA and CDR2 FQGNSA. This CDR3 spans 15 amino acids. Trimming took 1 base from V and 3 from J; bases not matched to a gene: 2. CDR3 in DNA: TGTGCCAGCAGCTTAGGACAGGGGTACTACAATGAGCAGTTCTTC. It codes for CASSLGQGYYNEQFF.

This chain connects TRBV27 to TRBJ1-3, with D uncertain. V was shortened by 6 bases and J by 0 bases, with 15 bases between the two germline ends. CDR1 MNHEY and CDR2 SMNVEV come from the germline V gene (reference sequence). The CDR3 is made up of 16 amino acids. The CDR3 spells CASRPHVRTSGNTIYF. CDR3 DNA sequence: TGTGCCAGCAGGCCCCATGTCCGAACCTCTGGAAACACCATATATTTT.